This TCR beta chain stems from a study of cytomegalovirus exposure and HLA in healthy donors. Trimming at V came to 4 bases and at J to 11 bases, leaving 10 bases not matched to a gene. The germline V gene encodes CDR1 MNHEY and CDR2 SVGAGI. The CDR3 consists of 13 residues. The PCR employed 60 Vbeta primers together with 13 Jbeta primers. The table came from immunoSEQ multiplex PCR; TCRdb's copy has only in-frame clones and leaves some out. The data hold around 99,000 clones, with roughly 80% observed a single time. Sequenced input: PBMCs. This clonotype was sampled from a man over 45 in good health and CMV-seropositive. The chain combines TRBV6-5 with TRBJ1-1, with 7 bases lining up with TRBD1. This CDR3 reads CASSFGDRDLAFF. The CDR3 bases are TGTGCCAGCAGTTTCGGAGACAGGGATCTTGCTTTCTTT.